The text below deals with one T cell receptor (beta chain). This sample stems from a study of T cells expressing NK-cell markers. TCRdb reanalyzed the 5' RACE reads and collapses them to one entry per CDR3 protein, without DNA. This sample lists some 460,000 distinct CDR3 sequences; its ten largest clones have over 1.3%. Germline loops: CDR1 LNHDA, CDR2 SQIVND (reference sequence). The CDR3 length is 17 residues. This chain connects TRBV19 to TRBJ2-5; TCRdb outputs TRBD1, but without DNA this stays unchecked. Sequencing input: blood T cells: a sorted CD56 or NKG2C T cell subset, CD4+ or CD8+ T cells, or bulk PBMC T cells (not recorded which). The receptor was derived from a woman aged 45 to 65 in good health. CDR3 in amino acids: CASQLLTGAPSEETQYF.